This T cell receptor beta chain was found in a study of CD8 T cells in ankylosing spondylitis. Study-wide results and limits: There was a TCR beta motif, made of several highly homologous variants, that appeared characteristic of ankylosing spondylitis blood. Past studies reported some motif variants in reactive arthritis synovial fluid and blood. From matched ankylosing spondylitis synovial fluid, disease-linked clones were reportedly recovered at significantly enriched levels.

This clonotype was found many times. What it binds is not known. The CDR3 loop spans 15 amino acids. The V and J ends lost 0 bases and 2 bases respectively, with 11 bases between them. CDR1 is SGDLS and CDR2 is YYNGEE in the germline V gene. Quantitative 5'-RACE with molecular barcodes was used to make the TCR beta libraries. TCRdb re-analysed the 5' RACE reads in MiXCR, keeping a single row per CDR3 protein. The data contain about 42,000 distinct CDR3 sequences, just under 4% of them singletons. This chain uses TRBV9 with TRBJ1-2, with D perhaps matching TRBD1 (5 bases). The specimen was blood, either unsorted or a sorted T cell fraction (not recorded which). The receptor was isolated from a female donor with ankylosing spondylitis or in good health (not recorded which). This CDR3 is CASSVGGTSNYGYTF. DNA of the CDR3: TGTGCCAGCAGCGTAGGAGGGACCTCCAACTATGGCTACACCTTC.